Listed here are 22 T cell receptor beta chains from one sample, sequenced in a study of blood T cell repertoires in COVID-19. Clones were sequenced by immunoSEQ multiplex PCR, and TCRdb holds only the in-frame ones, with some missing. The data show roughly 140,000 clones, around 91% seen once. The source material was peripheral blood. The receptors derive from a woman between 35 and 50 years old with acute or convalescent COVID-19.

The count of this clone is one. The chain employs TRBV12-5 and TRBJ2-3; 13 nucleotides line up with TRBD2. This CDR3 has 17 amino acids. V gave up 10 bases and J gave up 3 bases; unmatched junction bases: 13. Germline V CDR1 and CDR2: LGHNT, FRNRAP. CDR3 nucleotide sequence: TGTGCTACCGGACTAGCGGGAGCTTCAGCCCGTACAGATACGCAGTATTTT. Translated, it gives CATGLAGASARTDTQYF.

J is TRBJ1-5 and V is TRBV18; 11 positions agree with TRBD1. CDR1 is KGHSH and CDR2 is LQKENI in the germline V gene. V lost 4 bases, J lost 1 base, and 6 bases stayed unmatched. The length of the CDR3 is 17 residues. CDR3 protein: CASSRNGTGGSNQPQHF. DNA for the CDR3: TGTGCCAGCTCACGAAATGGGACAGGGGGAAGCAATCAGCCCCAGCATTTT. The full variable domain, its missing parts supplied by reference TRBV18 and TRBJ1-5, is NAGVMQNPRHLVRRRGQEARLRCSPMKGHSHVYWYRQLPEEGLKFMVYLQKENIIDESGMPKERFSAEFPKEGPSILRIQQVVRGDSAAYFCASSRNGTGGSNQPQHFGDGTRLSIL.

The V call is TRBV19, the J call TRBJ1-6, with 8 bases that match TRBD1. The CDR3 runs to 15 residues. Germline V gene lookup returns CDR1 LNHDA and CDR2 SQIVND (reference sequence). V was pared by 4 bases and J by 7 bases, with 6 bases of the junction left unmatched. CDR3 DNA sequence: TGTGCCAGTAGTACCGGACAGGGTAACAATTCACCCCTCCACTTT. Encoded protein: CASSTGQGNNSPLHF.

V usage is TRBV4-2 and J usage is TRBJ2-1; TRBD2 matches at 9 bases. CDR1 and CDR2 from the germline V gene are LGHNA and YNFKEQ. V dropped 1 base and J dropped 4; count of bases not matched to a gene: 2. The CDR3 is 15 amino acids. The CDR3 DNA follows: TGTGCCAGCAGCCAAGGACTAGCGGATTACAATGAGCAGTTCTTC. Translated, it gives CASSQGLADYNEQFF.

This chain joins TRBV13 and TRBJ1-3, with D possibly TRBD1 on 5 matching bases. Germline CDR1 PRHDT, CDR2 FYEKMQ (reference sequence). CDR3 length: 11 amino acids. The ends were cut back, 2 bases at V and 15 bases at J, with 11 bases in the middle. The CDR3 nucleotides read TGTGCCAGCAGCTTACAGGGCCCTGGATATTTT. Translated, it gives CASSLQGPGYF.

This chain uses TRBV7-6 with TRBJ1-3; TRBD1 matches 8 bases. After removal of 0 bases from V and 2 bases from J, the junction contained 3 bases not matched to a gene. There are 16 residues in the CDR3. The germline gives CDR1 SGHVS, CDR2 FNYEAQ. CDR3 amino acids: CASSLAVRGPGNTIYF. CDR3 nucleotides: TGTGCCAGCAGCTTAGCTGTCAGGGGGCCTGGAAACACCATATATTTT.

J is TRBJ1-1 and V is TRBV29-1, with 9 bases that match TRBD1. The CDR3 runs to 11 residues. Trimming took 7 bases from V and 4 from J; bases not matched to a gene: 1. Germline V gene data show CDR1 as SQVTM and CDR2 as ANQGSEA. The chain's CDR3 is CSEDRGTEAFF. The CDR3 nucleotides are TGCAGCGAGGACAGGGGCACTGAAGCTTTCTTT.

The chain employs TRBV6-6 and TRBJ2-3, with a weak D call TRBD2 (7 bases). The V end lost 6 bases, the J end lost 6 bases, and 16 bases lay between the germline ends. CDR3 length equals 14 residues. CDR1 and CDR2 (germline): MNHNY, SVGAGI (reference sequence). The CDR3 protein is CASRTRGGADTQYF. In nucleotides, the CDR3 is TGTGCCAGCAGAACACGAGGGGGGGCCGATACGCAGTATTTT.

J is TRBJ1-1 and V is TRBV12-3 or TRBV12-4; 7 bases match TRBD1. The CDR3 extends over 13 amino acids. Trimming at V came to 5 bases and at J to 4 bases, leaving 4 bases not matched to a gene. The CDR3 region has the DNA TGTGCCAGCAGTACAGGGGTAGGCACTGAAGCTTTCTTT. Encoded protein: CASSTGVGTEAFF.

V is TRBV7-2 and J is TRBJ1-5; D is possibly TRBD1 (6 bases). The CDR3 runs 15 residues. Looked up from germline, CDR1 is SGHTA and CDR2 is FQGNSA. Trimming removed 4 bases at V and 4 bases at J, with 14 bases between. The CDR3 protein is CASSSTGSSNQPQHF. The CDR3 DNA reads TGTGCCAGCAGCTCTACAGGGAGCTCAAATCAGCCCCAGCATTTT.

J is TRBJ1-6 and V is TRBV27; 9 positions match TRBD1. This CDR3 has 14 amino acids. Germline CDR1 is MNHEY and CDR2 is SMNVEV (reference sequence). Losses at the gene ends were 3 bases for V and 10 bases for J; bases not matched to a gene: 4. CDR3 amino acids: CASSFGTGQSPLHF. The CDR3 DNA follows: TGTGCCAGCAGTTTTGGGACAGGGCAATCACCCCTCCACTTT.

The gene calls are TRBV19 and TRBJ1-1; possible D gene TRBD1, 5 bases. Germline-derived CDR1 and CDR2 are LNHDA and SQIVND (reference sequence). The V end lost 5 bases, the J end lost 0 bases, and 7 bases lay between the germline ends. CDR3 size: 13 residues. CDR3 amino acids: CASSPGMNTEAFF. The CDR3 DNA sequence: TGTGCCAGTAGTCCAGGGATGAACACTGAAGCTTTCTTT.

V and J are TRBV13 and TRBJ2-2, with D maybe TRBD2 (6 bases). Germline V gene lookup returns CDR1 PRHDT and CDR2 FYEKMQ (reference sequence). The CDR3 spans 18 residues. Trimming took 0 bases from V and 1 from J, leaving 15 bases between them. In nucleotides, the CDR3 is TGTGCCAGCAGCTTAGGGCCCGGTTCGCGGGAGAACACCGGGGAGCTGTTTTTT. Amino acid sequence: CASSLGPGSRENTGELFF. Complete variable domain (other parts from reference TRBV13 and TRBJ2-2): AAGVIQSPRHLIKEKRETATLKCYPIPRHDTVYWYQQGPGQDPQFLISFYEKMQSDKGSIPDRFSAQQFSDYHSELNMSSLELGDSALYFCASSLGPGSRENTGELFFGEGSRLTVL.

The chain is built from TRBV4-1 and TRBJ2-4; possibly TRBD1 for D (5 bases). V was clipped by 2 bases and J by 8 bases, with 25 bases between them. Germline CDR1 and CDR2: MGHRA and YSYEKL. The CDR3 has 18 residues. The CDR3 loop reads CASSQIQPRGYQGYIQYF. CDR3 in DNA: TGCGCCAGCAGCCAAATCCAACCCCGTGGCTACCAGGGTTACATTCAGTACTTC.

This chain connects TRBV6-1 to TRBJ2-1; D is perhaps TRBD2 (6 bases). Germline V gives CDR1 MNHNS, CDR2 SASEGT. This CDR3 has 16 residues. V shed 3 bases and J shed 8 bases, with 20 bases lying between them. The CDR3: CASSDYMWGGTYEQFF. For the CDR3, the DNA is TGTGCCAGCAGTGATTACATGTGGGGCGGGACCTATGAGCAGTTCTTC.

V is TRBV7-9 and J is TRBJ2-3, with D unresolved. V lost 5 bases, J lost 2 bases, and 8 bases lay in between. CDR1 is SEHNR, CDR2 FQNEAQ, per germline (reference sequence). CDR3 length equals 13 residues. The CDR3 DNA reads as TGTGCCAGCAGCCGCAGGTACACAGATACGCAGTATTTT. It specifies CASSRRYTDTQYF.

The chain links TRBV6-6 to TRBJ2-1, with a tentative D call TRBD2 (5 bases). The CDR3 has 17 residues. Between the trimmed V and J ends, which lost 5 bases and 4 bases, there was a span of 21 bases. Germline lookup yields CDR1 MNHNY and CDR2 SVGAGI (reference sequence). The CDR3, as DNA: TGTGCCAGCAGTCTATTGACGGGGTCCGAAACATACAATGAGCAGTTCTTC. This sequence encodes CASSLLTGSETYNEQFF.

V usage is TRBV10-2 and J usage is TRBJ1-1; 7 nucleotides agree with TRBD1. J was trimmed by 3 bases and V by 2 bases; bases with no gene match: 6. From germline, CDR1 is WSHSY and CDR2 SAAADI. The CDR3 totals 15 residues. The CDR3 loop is CASSEDRAGYTEAFF. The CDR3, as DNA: TGCGCCAGCAGTGAGGACAGGGCAGGGTACACTGAAGCTTTCTTT.

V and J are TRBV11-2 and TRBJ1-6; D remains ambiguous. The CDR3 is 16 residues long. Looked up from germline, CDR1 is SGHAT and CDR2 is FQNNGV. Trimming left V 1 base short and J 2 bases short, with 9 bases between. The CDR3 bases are TGTGCCAGCAGCTTAGCGGGATCAGCCTATAATTCACCCCTCCACTTT. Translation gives CASSLAGSAYNSPLHF.

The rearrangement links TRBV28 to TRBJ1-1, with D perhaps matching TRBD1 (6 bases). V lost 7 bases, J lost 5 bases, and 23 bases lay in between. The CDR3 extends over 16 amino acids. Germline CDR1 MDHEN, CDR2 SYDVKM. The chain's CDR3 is CASNPPGGAGGTEAFF. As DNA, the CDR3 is TGTGCCAGCAACCCCCCCGGGGGGGCCGGGGGTACTGAAGCTTTCTTT.

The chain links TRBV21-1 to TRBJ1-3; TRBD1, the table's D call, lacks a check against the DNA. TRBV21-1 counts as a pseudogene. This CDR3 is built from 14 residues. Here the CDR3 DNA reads TGTGCCAGCAGCAAAGTCGTCGGAGAATGGGACAGCGATTTT. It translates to CASSKVVGEWDSDF.

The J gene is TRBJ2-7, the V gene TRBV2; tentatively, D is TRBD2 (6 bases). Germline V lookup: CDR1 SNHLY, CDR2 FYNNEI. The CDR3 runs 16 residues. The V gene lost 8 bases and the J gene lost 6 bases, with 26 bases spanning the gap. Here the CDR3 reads CASRGRSGDVVSEQYF. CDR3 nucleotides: TGTGCCAGCCGGGGGAGGTCCGGGGACGTCGTAAGCGAGCAGTACTTC.